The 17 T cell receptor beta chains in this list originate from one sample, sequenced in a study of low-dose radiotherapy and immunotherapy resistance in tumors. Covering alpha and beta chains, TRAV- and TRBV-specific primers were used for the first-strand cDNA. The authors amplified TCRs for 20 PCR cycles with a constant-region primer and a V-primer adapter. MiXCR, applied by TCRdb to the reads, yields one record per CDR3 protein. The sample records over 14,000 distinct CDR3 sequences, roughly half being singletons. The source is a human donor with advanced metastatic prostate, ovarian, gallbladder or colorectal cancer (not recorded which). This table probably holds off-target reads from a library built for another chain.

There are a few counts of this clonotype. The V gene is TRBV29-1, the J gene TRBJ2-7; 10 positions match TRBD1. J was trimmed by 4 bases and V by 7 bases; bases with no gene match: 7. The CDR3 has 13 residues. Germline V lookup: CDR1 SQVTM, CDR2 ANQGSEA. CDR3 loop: CSALTGGGYEQYF. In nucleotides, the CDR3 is TGCAGCGCCCTGACAGGGGGCGGGTACGAGCAGTACTTC.

The CDR3 reads CSARTSGGQFF. The CDR3 region has the DNA TGCAGTGCTCGGACTAGCGGGGGGCAGTTCTTC. The V and J genes are TRBV20-1 and TRBJ2-1, with TRBD2 matching over 13 bases. The trim removed 5 bases at V and 12 bases at J, leaving 1 base unmatched. CDR1 is DFQATT, CDR2 SNEGSKA, per germline (reference sequence). This CDR3 spans 11 amino acids.

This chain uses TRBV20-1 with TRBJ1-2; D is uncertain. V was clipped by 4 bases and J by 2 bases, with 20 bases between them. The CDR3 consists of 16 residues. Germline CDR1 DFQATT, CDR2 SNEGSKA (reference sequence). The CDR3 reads CSATNPRREPNYGYTF. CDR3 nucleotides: TGCAGTGCTACTAACCCCCGGCGGGAACCAAACTATGGCTACACCTTC.

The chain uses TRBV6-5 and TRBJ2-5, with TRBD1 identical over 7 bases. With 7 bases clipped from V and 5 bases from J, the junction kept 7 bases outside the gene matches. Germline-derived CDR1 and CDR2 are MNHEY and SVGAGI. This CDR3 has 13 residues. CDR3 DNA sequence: TGTGCCAGCATTAGGGGGCCAAGGGAGACCCAGTACTTC. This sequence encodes CASIRGPRETQYF.

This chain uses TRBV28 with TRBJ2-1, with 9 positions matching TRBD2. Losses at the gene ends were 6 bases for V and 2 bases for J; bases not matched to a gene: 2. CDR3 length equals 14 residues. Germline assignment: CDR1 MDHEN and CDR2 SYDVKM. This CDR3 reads CASRLAGPYNEQFF. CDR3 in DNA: TGTGCCAGCAGGCTAGCGGGGCCCTACAATGAGCAGTTCTTC. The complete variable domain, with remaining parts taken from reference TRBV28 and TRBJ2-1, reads DVKVTQSSRYLVKRTGEKVFLECVQDMDHENMFWYRQDPGLGLRLIYFSYDVKMKEKGDIPEGYSVSREKKERFSLILESASTNQTSMYLCASRLAGPYNEQFFGPGTRLTVL.

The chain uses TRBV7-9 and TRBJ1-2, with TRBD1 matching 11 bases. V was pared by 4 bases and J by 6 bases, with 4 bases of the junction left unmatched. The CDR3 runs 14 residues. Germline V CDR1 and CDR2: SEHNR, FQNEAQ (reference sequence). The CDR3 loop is CASSSRTGGDGYTF. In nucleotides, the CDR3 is TGTGCCAGCAGCTCCAGGACAGGGGGCGATGGCTACACCTTC.

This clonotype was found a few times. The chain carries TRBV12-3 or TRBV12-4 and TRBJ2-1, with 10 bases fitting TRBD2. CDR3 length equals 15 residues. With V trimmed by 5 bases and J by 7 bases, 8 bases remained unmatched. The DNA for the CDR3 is TGTGCCAGCAGTAAAACTAGCGGGGCTGGGAATGAGCAGTTCTTC. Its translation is CASSKTSGAGNEQFF.

This chain's CDR3 is CASSYSRGGWTDTQYF. The CDR3 nucleotides read TGTGCCAGCAGTTACTCGAGAGGGGGCTGGACAGATACGCAGTATTTT. The gene calls are TRBV6-2 or TRBV6-3 and TRBJ2-3, with 7 bases that match TRBD1. The CDR3 is made up of 16 amino acids. CDR1 MNHEY and CDR2 SVGEGT come from the germline V gene. Trimming removed 0 bases from V and 3 bases from J; junction bases left unmatched: 6.

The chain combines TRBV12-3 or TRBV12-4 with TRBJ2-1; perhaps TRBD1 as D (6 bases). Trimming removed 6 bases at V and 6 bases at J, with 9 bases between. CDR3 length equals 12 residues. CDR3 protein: CASSNRVNEQFF. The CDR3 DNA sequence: TGTGCCAGCAGCAACAGGGTCAATGAGCAGTTCTTC.

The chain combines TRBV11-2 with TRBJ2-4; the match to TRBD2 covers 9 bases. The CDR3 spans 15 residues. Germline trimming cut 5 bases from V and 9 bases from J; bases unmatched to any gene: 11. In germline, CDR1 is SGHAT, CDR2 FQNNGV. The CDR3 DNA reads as TGTGCCAGCAGCCCAGCGGGTAGCGGGGGAGCCATTCAGTACTTC. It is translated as CASSPAGSGGAIQYF.

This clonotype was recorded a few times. The CDR3 coding sequence is TGTGCCAGCAGCAGAGCACAGGGGTCTGGTTACGAGCAGTACTTC. Its protein product is CASSRAQGSGYEQYF. The rearrangement links TRBV5-5 to TRBJ2-7, with 7 bases that match TRBD1. The V segment lost 4 bases and the J segment 4 bases; nucleotides outside the gene matches: 11. The germline V gene has CDR1 SGHKS and CDR2 YYEKEE (reference sequence). The CDR3 length is 15 residues.

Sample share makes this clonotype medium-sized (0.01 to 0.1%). In DNA, the CDR3 is TGTGCCAGCACCGTTTTAAGGGGGGGCACTGAAGCTTTCTTT. It yields the protein CASTVLRGGTEAFF. The rearrangement links TRBV28 to TRBJ1-1; TRBD1 is a possible D gene (6 bases). This CDR3 region has 14 residues. V lost 7 bases and J lost 4, with 16 bases in between. Looked up from germline, CDR1 is MDHEN and CDR2 is SYDVKM. Combining the CDR3 with reference TRBV28 and TRBJ1-1 gives the whole variable domain DVKVTQSSRYLVKRTGEKVFLECVQDMDHENMFWYRQDPGLGLRLIYFSYDVKMKEKGDIPEGYSVSREKKERFSLILESASTNQTSMYLCASTVLRGGTEAFFGQGTRLTVV.

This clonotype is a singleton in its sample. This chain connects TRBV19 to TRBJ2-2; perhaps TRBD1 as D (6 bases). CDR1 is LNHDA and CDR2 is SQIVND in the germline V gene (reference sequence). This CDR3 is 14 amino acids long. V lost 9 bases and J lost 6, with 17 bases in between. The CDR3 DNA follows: TGTGCCAGCAGGGGTACAGGGATCGCCGGGGAGCTGTTTTTT. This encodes CASRGTGIAGELFF.

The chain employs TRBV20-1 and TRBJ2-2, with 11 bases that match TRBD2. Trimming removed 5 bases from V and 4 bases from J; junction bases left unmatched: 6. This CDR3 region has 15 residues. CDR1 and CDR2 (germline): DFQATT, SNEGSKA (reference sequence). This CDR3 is CSALSGGAVTGELFF. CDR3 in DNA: TGCAGTGCTCTTAGCGGGGGGGCGGTCACCGGGGAGCTGTTTTTT.

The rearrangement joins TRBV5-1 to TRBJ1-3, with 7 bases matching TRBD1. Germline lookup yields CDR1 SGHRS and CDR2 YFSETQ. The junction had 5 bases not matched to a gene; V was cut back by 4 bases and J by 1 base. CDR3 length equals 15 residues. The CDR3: CASSRVTGSGNTIYF. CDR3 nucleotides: TGCGCCAGCAGCCGGGTGACAGGGTCTGGAAACACCATATATTTT.

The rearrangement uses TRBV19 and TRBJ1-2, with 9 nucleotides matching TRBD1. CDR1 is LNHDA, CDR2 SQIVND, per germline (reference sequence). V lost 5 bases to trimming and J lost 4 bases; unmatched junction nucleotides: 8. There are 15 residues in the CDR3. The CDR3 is CASSSRQGGTYGYTF. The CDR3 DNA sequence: TGTGCCAGTAGTTCCAGACAGGGGGGAACCTATGGCTACACCTTC.

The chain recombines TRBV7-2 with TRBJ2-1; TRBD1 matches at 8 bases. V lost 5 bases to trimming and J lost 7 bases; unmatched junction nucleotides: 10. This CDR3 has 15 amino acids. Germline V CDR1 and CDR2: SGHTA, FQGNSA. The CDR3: CASSRQGSLSNEQFF. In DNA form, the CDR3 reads TGTGCCAGCAGCAGACAGGGGTCTTTGTCAAATGAGCAGTTCTTC.